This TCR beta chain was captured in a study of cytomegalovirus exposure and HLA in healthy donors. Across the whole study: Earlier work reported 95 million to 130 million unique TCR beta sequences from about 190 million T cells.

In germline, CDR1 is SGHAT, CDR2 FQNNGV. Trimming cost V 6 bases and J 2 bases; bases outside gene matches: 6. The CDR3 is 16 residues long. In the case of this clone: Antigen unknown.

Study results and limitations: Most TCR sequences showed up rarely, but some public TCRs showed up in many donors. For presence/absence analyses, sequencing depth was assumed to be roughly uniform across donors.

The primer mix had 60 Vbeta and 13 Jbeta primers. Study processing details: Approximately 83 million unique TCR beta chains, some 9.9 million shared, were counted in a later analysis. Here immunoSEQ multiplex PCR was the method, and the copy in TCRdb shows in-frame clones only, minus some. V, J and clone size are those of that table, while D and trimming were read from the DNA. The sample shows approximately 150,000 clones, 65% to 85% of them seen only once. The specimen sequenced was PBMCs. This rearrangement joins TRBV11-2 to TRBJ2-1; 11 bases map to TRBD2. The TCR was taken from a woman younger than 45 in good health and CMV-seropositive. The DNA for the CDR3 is TGTGCCAGCAGATTCAGACTAGCGGGGACCTACAATGAGCAGTTCTTC. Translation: CASRFRLAGTYNEQFF.